This T cell receptor (beta chain) is drawn from a study of OX40 agonist ivuxolimab in advanced cancers. Across the whole study: Patients were given ivuxolimab, an antibody that agonizes OX40 (CD134). At under 85% male, the cohort had a mean age of 60 years, ranging from roughly 20 to 80. Partial responses were achieved by three patients, one with hepatocellular carcinoma and two with cutaneous melanoma. A history of anti-PD-1, anti-PD-L1 or anti-CTLA-4 therapy was acceptable, and approximately 39% had some.

Losses at the gene ends were 1 base for V and 3 bases for J; bases not matched to a gene: 7. The CDR3 sequence is 15 residues long. The germline V gene encodes CDR1 SGHDT and CDR2 YYEEEE. Here immunoSEQ multiplex PCR was the method, and the copy in TCRdb shows in-frame clones only, minus some. Here the sample spans about 88,000 clones, roughly 85% being singletons. The rearrangement links TRBV5-6 to TRBJ2-7, with TRBD1 identical over 7 bases. The TCR comes from an adult with an advanced solid tumor such as melanoma, head and neck, liver or kidney cancer. The starting material was CD4+ or CD8+ T cells sorted from blood, obtained in a trial of the OX40 agonist ivuxolimab. In DNA, the CDR3 is TGTGCCAGCAGCTTGTCGCCACAGGGGTACTACGAGCAGTACTTC. This encodes CASSLSPQGYYEQYF.